A selection of T cell receptor beta chains follows, all from one sample in a study of regulatory T cells in long-lasting Graves disease. MiXCR, applied by TCRdb to the multiplex PCR reads, yields one record per CDR3 protein. The repertoire holds about 470,000 distinct CDR3 sequences, with 15% as singletons. These sequences were also reported in another study, on T cells in Graves' hyperthyroidism and ophthalmopathy.

The sequencing here drew on peripheral blood mononuclear cells (PBMCs), taken at new diagnosis, from a patient treated with antithyroid drugs. Receptors were obtained from a woman in her thirties with Graves disease. Both conserved end residues are part of each CDR3. Each record gives: CDR3 length, J gene, V gene, D gene, clone size, CDR3 protein, CDR3 DNA. The D gene is left open where the match is weak. The listing skips clone size in some rows; elsewhere it reads once, few, many or a size class.

>12|TRBJ1-1|TRBV12-5|NA|few
CASGLVGGGAFF
TGTGCTAGTGGTTTGGTTGGCGGGGGAGCTTTCTTT
>16|TRBJ2-5|TRBV3-1|NA|many
CASSQKLTAYQETQYF
TGTGCCAGCAGCCAAAAACTAACAGCGTACCAAGAGACCCAGTACTTC
>16|TRBJ1-2|TRBV18|NA|many
CASSPPQDQPGCGYTF
TGTGCCAGCTCACCACCCCAGGACCAACCCGGGTGTGGCTACACCTTC
>15|TRBJ2-4|TRBV3-1|TRBD1|few
CASSQPGQGKNIQYF
TGTGCCAGCAGCCAGCCGGGACAGGGGAAAAACATTCAGTACTTC
>19|TRBJ2-3|TRBV4-1|NA|NA
CASSQDRNQGTKVADTQYF
TGCGCCAGCAGCCAAGATCGCAACCAGGGTACAAAGGTCGCAGATACGCAGTATTTT
>14|TRBJ2-5|TRBV6-1|NA|many
CASWGGGAGETQYF
TGTGCCAGCTGGGGAGGGGGCGCGGGAGAGACCCAGTACTTC
>20|TRBJ2-6|TRBV15|NA|NA
CATWGSGGSEGAVGANVLTF
TGTGCCACGTGGGGGTCGGGTGGTTCGGAAGGGGCGGTGGGGGCCAACGTCCTGACTTTC
>13|TRBJ2-1|TRBV7-9|NA|many
CASSSGPGNEQFF
TGTGCCAGCAGCTCTGGACCAGGGAATGAGCAGTTCTTC
>16|TRBJ1-1|TRBV30|NA|NA
CAWSVGIDGRNTEAFF
TGTGCCTGGAGTGTAGGCATTGATGGGAGGAACACTGAAGCTTTCTTT
>12|TRBJ2-6|TRBV7-9|NA|NA
CASKPGANVLTF
TGTGCCAGCAAACCAGGGGCCAACGTCCTGACTTTC
>16|TRBJ1-5|TRBV14|NA|many
CASSQHRTIGNQPQHF
TGTGCCAGCAGCCAGCACAGGACTATAGGCAATCAGCCCCAGCATTTT
>13|TRBJ2-1|TRBV5-1|NA|many
CASSSPSRNEQFF
TGCGCCAGCAGCTCTCCCTCGAGGAATGAGCAGTTCTTC
>13|TRBJ2-5|TRBV7-8|NA|many
CASSFGVEETQYF
TGTGCCAGCAGCTTTGGCGTTGAGGAGACCCAGTACTTC
>18|TRBJ1-5|TRBV6-1|NA|many
CASSPELGAGSLNQPQHF
TGTGCCAGCAGTCCCGAGTTGGGAGCAGGCAGTTTAAATCAGCCCCAGCATTTT
>15|TRBJ2-5|TRBV18|NA|NA
CASSPSRDMPETQYF
TGTGCCAGCTCACCGTCCCGGGACATGCCAGAGACCCAGTACTTC
>16|TRBJ1-2|TRBV12-3/TRBV12-4|NA|NA
CASSPKKLGHLYGYTF
TGTGCCAGCAGCCCAAAAAAATTGGGACACCTCTATGGCTACACCTTC
>17|TRBJ2-7|TRBV5-6|TRBD2|many
CASSPGSWTSGSYEQYF
TGTGCCAGCAGCCCAGGAAGTTGGACTAGCGGTTCCTACGAGCAGTACTTC
>10|TRBJ1-1|TRBV20-1|NA|many
CSAADTEAFF
TGCAGTGCAGCCGACACTGAAGCTTTCTTT
>17|TRBJ1-5|TRBV5-1|NA|NA
CASSLARGLVVADTQHF
TGCGCCAGCAGCTTGGCCCGGGGACTAGTGGTTGCAGATACGCAGCATTTT
>15|TRBJ2-2|TRBV2|NA|few
CASSEVGQSTGELFF
TGTGCCAGCAGTGAAGTGGGTCAGTCGACCGGGGAGCTGTTTTTT
>16|TRBJ2-1|TRBV3-1|TRBD2|many
CASSRYWSGRDNEQFF
TGTGCCAGCAGTCGTTACTGGAGCGGGAGAGACAATGAGCAGTTCTTC
>15|TRBJ2-7|TRBV20-1|TRBD2|NA
CSASPGTSGVYEQYF
TGCAGTGCTAGTCCCGGGACTAGCGGGGTCTACGAGCAGTACTTC
>15|TRBJ2-1|TRBV6-4|TRBD1|few
CASSTDRDPYSEQFF
TGTGCCAGCAGTACCGACAGGGACCCCTACAGTGAGCAGTTCTTC
>13|TRBJ2-1|TRBV27|TRBD2|many
CASSSGRNHEQFF
TGTGCCAGCAGTAGCGGGAGGAACCATGAGCAGTTCTTC
>18|TRBJ2-7|TRBV27|TRBD2|few
CASRELAGGPRGSYEQYF
TGTGCCAGCAGGGAACTAGCGGGAGGCCCAAGGGGTTCCTACGAGCAGTACTTC
>15|TRBJ2-3|TRBV28|TRBD2|many
CASSLIAGDTDTQYF
TGTGCCAGCAGTCTCATAGCGGGAGACACAGATACGCAGTATTTT
>16|TRBJ1-3|TRBV6-1|NA|NA
CASSEALSASGNTIYF
TGTGCCAGCAGTGAAGCGCTCTCTGCCTCTGGAAACACCATATATTTT